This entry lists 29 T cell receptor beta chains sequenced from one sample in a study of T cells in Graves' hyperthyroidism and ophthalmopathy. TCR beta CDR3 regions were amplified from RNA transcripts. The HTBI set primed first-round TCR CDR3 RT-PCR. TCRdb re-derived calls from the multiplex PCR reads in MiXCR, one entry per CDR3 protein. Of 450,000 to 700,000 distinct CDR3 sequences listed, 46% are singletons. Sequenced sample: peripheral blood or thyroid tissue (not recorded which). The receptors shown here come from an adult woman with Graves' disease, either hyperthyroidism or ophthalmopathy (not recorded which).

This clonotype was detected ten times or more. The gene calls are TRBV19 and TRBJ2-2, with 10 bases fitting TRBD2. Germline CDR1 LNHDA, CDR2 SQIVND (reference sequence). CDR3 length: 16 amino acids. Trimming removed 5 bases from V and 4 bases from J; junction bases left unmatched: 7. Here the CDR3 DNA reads TGTGCCAGTAGTGCACTAGCGGGGCCTTCCACCGGGGAGCTGTTTTTT. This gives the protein CASSALAGPSTGELFF.

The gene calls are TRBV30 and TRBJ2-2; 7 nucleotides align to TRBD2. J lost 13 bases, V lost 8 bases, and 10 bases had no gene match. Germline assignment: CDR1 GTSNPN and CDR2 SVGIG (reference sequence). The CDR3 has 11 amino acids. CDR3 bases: TGTGCCGGCGGGGGTGAGGGGTGGCTGTTTTTT. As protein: CAGGGEGWLFF. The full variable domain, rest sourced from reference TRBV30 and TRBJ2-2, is SQTIHQWPATLVQPVGSPLSLECTVEGTSNPNLYWYRQAAGRGLQLLFYSVGIGQISSEVPQNLSASRPQDRQFILSSKKLLLSDSGFYLCAGGGEGWLFFGEGSRLTVL.

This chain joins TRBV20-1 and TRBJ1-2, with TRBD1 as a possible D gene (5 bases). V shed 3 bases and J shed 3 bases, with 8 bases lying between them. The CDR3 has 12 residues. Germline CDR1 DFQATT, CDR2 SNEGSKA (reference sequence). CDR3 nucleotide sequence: TGCAGTGCTAGGGGGGATTACTATGGCTACACCTTC. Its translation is CSARGDYYGYTF.

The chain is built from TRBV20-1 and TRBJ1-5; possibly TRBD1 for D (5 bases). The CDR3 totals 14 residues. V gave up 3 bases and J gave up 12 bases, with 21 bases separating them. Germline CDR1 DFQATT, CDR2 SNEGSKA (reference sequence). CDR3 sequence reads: CSARRGGEPLGQHF. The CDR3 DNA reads TGCAGTGCTAGGCGGGGAGGGGAGCCTCTGGGCCAGCATTTT.

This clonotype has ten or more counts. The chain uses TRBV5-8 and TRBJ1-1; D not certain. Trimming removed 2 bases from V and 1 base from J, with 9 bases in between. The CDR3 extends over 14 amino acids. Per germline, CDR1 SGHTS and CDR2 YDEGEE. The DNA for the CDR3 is TGTGCCAGCAGCTTAGGCAGCCCGAACACTGAAGCTTTCTTT. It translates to CASSLGSPNTEAFF.

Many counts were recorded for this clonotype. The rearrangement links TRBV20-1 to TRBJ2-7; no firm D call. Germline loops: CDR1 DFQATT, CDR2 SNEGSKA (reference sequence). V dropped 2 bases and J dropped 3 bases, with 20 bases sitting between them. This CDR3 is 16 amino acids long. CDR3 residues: CSARRRRPKDGYEQYF. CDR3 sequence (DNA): TGCAGTGCTAGACGAAGACGCCCGAAGGATGGCTACGAGCAGTACTTC.

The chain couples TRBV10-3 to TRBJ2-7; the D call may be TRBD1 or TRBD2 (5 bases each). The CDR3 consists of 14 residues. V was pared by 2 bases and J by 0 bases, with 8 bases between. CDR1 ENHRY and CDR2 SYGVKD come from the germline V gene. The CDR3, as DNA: TGTGCCATCAGTGAGGGGACCCCCTCCTACGAGCAGTACTTC. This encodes CAISEGTPSYEQYF.

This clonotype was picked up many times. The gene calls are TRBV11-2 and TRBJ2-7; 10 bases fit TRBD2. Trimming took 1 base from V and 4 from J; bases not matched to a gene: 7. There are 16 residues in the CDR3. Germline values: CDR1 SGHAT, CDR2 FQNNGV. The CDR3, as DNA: TGTGCCAGCAGCTTAGTAACTAGCGGGACTGGTTACGAGCAGTACTTC. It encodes CASSLVTSGTGYEQYF.

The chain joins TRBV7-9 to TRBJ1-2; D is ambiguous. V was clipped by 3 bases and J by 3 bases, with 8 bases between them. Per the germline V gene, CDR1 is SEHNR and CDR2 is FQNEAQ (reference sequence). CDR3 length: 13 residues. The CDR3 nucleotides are TGTGCCAGCAGCTTTGACCCCTACTATGGCTACACCTTC. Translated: CASSFDPYYGYTF.

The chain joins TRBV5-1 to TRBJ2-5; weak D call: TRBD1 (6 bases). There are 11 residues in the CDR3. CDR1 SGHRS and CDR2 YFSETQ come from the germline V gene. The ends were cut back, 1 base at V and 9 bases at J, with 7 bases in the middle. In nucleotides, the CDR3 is TGCGCCAGCAGCTTGACAGGGCCCCAGTACTTC. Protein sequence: CASSLTGPQYF.

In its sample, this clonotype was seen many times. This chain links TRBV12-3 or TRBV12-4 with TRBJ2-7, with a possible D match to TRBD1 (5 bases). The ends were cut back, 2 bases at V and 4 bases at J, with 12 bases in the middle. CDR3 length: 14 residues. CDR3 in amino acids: CASSLKGHGYEQYF. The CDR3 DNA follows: TGTGCCAGCAGTTTAAAAGGACACGGGTACGAGCAGTACTTC.

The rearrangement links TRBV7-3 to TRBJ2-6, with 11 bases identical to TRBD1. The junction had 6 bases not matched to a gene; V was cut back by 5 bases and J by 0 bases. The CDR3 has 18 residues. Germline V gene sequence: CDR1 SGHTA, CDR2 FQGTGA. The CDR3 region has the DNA TGTGCCAGCAGCCGGCCCGGGACAGGGGGCTCTGGGGCCAACGTCCTGACTTTC. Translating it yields CASSRPGTGGSGANVLTF.

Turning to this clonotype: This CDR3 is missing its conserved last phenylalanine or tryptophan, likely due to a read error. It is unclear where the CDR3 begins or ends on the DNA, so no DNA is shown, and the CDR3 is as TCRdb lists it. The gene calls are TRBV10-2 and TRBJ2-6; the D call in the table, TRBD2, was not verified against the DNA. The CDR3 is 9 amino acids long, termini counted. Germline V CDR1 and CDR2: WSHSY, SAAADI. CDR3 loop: CASVGGLRT.

The CDR3 nucleotides are TGTGCCGGCGGGCTTGGAAACACCATATATTTT. This encodes CAGGLGNTIYF. The chain joins TRBV12-3 or TRBV12-4 to TRBJ1-3; D not resolved. V lost 11 bases to trimming and J lost 3 bases, with 8 bases between them. CDR3 length: 11 residues.

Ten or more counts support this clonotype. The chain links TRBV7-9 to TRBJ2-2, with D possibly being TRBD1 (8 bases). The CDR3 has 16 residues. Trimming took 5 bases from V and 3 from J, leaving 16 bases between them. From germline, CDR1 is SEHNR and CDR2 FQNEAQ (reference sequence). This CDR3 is CASSIRTGRDTGELFF. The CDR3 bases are TGTGCCAGCAGCATCAGGACAGGGAGGGACACCGGGGAGCTGTTTTTT. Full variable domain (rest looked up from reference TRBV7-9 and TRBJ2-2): DTGVSQNPRHKITKRGQNVTFRCDPISEHNRLYWYRQTLGQGPEFLTYFQNEAQLEKSRLLSDRFSAERPKGSFSTLEIQRTEQGDSAMYLCASSIRTGRDTGELFFGEGSRLTVL.

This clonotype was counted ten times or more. CDR3 residues: CASSRPSGGSSYEQYF. CDR3 in DNA: TGTGCCAGCAGCCGGCCGAGTGGAGGAAGCTCCTACGAGCAGTACTTC. The chain recombines TRBV2 with TRBJ2-7; D possibly corresponds to TRBD2 (5 bases). From germline, CDR1 is SNHLY and CDR2 FYNNEI. V was pared by 6 bases and J by 0 bases, with 18 bases between. The CDR3 runs to 16 residues.

This CDR3 reads CASSPGTGEPEAFF. The DNA for the CDR3 is TGTGCCAGCAGTCCCGGGACAGGGGAACCTGAAGCTTTCTTT. The chain is built from TRBV2 and TRBJ1-1; TRBD1 agrees at 10 bases. J lost 6 bases, V lost 5 bases, and 6 bases had no gene match. CDR1 and CDR2 from the germline V gene are SNHLY and FYNNEI. There are 14 residues in the CDR3.

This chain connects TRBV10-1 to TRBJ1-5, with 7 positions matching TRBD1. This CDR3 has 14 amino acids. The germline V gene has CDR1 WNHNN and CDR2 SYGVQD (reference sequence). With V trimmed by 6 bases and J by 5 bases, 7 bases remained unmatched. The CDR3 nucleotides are TGCGCCAGCAGCGGAGGGACAGTGGATCAGCCCCAGCATTTT. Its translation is CASSGGTVDQPQHF.

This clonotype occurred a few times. Here the CDR3 DNA reads TGTGCCAGCAGCTTAGAAAGGGTTAACACTGAAGCTTTCTTT. As protein: CASSLERVNTEAFF. This chain uses TRBV7-9 with TRBJ1-1; no clear D. V was shortened by 1 base and J by 2 bases, with 8 bases between the two germline ends. CDR1 and CDR2 from the germline V gene are SEHNR and FQNEAQ (reference sequence). The CDR3 consists of 14 residues. Variable domain in full (rest from reference TRBV7-9 and TRBJ1-1): DTGVSQNPRHKITKRGQNVTFRCDPISEHNRLYWYRQTLGQGPEFLTYFQNEAQLEKSRLLSDRFSAERPKGSFSTLEIQRTEQGDSAMYLCASSLERVNTEAFFGQGTRLTVV.

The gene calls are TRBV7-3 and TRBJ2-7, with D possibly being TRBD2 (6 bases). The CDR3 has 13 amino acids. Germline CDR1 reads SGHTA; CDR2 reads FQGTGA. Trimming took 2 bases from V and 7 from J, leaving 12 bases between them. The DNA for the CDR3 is TGTGCCAGCAGCTTAGGAGGGAGGAATGAGCAGTACTTC. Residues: CASSLGGRNEQYF.

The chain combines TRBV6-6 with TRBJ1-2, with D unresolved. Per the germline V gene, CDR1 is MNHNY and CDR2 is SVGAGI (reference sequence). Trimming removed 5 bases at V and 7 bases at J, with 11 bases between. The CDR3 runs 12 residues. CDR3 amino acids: CASSASTGGYTF. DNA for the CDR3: TGTGCCAGCAGTGCCTCCACGGGTGGCTACACCTTC.

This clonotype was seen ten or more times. The CDR3 sequence is CASSGYRGQSNQPQHF. The CDR3, as DNA: TGTGCCAGCAGCGGCTACAGGGGGCAGAGCAATCAGCCCCAGCATTTT. This sequence joins TRBV9 and TRBJ1-5; TRBD1 matches 9 bases. Germline V CDR1 and CDR2: SGDLS, YYNGEE. This CDR3 contains 16 residues. V was pared by 3 bases and J by 1 base, with 5 bases of the junction left unmatched.

CDR3 in DNA: TGTGCCAGCAGCGTAGCTGGGGTGAGAGAGACCCAGTACTTC. Amino acids: CASSVAGVRETQYF. This chain joins TRBV9 and TRBJ2-5, with D unclear. V lost 0 bases and J 4 bases, leaving 10 bases between the germline ends. CDR3 size: 14 residues. Germline V lookup: CDR1 SGDLS, CDR2 YYNGEE.

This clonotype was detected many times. The CDR3: CSARIGSFGDTEAFF. DNA for the CDR3: TGCAGTGCCCGCATCGGGTCCTTCGGAGACACTGAAGCTTTCTTT. V gene TRBV20-1 combines with J gene TRBJ1-1; D is unresolved. Germline CDR1 DFQATT, CDR2 SNEGSKA (reference sequence). V gave up 6 bases and J gave up 3 bases, with 20 bases separating them. The CDR3 runs to 15 residues.

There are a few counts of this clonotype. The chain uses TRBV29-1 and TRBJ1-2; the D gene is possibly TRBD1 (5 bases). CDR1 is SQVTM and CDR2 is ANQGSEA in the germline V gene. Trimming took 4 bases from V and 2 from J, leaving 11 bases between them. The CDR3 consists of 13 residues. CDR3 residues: CSVVLQGNYGYTF. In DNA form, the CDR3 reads TGCAGCGTTGTCTTGCAGGGCAACTATGGCTACACCTTC.

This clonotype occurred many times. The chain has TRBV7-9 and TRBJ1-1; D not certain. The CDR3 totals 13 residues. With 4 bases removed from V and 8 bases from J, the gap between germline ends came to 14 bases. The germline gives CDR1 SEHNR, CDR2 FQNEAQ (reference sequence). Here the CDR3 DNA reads TGTGCCAGCAGCTACCCGCCCCCTGGCGAAGCTTTCTTT. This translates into CASSYPPPGEAFF.

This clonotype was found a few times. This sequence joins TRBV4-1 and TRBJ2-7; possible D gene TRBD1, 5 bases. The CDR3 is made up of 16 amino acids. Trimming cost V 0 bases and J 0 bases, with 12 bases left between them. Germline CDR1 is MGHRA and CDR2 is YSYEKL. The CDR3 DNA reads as TGCGCCAGCAGCCAAGAGAACAGGCAGGGCTCCTACGAGCAGTACTTC. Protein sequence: CASSQENRQGSYEQYF.

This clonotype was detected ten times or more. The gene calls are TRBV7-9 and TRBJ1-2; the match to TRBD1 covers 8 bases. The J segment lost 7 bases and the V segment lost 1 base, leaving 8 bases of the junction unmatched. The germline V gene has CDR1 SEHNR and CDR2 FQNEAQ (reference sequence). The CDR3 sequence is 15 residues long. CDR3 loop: CASSLDAGGISGYTF. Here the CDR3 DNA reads TGTGCCAGCAGCTTAGATGCAGGGGGCATAAGTGGCTACACCTTC.

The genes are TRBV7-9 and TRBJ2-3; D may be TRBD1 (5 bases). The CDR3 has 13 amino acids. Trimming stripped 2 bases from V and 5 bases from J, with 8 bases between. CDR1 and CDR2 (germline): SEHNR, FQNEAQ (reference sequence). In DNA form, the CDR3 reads TGTGCCAGCAGCTTATCTACAGGAGATACGCAGTATTTT. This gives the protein CASSLSTGDTQYF.